The 6 T cell receptor beta chains presented below share a single source sample, sequenced in a study of blood T cells in healthy people across ages. It was with a sample-barcoded 5' primer and a J-beta primer mix that a second PCR of about 6 to 12 cycles was run. TCRdb independently ran MiXCR on the 5' RACE reads; one entry per CDR3 protein. The sample lists some 900,000 distinct CDR3 sequences, under 50% occurring once. Source material: blood. The source is a man aged 25 to 45 in good health.

This chain links TRBV11-3 with TRBJ1-5; possibly TRBD1 for D (5 bases). Germline V lookup: CDR1 SGHNT, CDR2 YENEEA. The CDR3 contains 15 residues. Trimming shortened V by 5 bases and J by 1 base, and 12 bases separated the two germline ends. CDR3 in DNA: TGTGCCAGCAGCGAAGGGGCAGCGAGCAATCAGCCCCAGCATTTT. It encodes CASSEGAASNQPQHF. The entire variable domain, with the rest obtained from reference TRBV11-3 and TRBJ1-5, is as follows: EAGVVQSPRYKIIEKKQPVAFWCNPISGHNTLYWYLQNLGQGPELLIRYENEEAVDDSQLPKDRFSAERLKGVDSTLKIQPAELGDSAVYLCASSEGAASNQPQHFGDGTRLSIL.

This clonotype was found a few times. The chain links TRBV9 to TRBJ2-2; 10 nucleotides line up with TRBD1. Per germline, CDR1 SGDLS and CDR2 YYNGEE. The CDR3 covers 13 residues. V lost 7 bases and J lost 6; bases outside the gene matches: 3. The CDR3 nucleotides read TGTGCCAGCGGGGACAGGGGCGCCGGGGAGCTGTTTTTT. It specifies CASGDRGAGELFF.

The chain joins TRBV11-3 to TRBJ2-7; D might be TRBD1 (6 bases). Germline CDR1 reads SGHNT; CDR2 reads YENEEA. V was shortened by 5 bases and J by 2 bases, with 19 bases between the two germline ends. The CDR3 covers 16 residues. This CDR3 is CASSPRLWTATYEQYF. DNA for the CDR3: TGTGCCAGCAGCCCTCGGCTCTGGACAGCAACCTACGAGCAGTACTTC.

The rearrangement uses TRBV11-2 and TRBJ2-5; D uncertain. CDR1 and CDR2 from the germline V gene are SGHAT and FQNNGV. The CDR3 contains 14 residues. Deletions cut 2 bases from V and 4 bases from J, with 11 bases between. The CDR3 nucleotides read TGTGCCAGCAGCTTATCCCTCGGGCCAGAGACCCAGTACTTC. This encodes CASSLSLGPETQYF.

This CDR3 reads CSASNTLAGANVLTF. The CDR3 DNA follows: TGCAGTGCTAGTAACACCTTGGCAGGGGCCAACGTCCTGACTTTC. The V gene is TRBV20-1, the J gene TRBJ2-6; D ambiguous. Per germline, CDR1 DFQATT and CDR2 SNEGSKA (reference sequence). V was cut by 3 bases and J by 4 bases, with 13 bases left in between. The CDR3 loop spans 15 amino acids.

This rearrangement joins TRBV30 to TRBJ1-4; D is possibly TRBD1 (5 bases). The CDR3 runs to 15 residues. Germline assignment: CDR1 GTSNPN and CDR2 SVGIG (reference sequence). CDR3 DNA sequence: TGTGCGGGAGGGGTCTCCGGGCGGGCTAATGAAAAACTGTTTTTT. This translates into CAGGVSGRANEKLFF.